The clone carrying this T cell receptor (beta chain) came up a few times. The target antigen is unknown. This entry comes from a study of identical twins. Using its own MiXCR run on the 5' RACE reads, TCRdb lists one record per CDR3 protein. The repertoire holds 1.5 million to 2 million distinct CDR3 sequences, with about 32% as singletons. Healthy Caucasians supplied all donations. Study observations and caveats: Instead of following the same donors, the conclusions were based on cross-sectional statistical analysis. Twins' excess sharing was less marked for out-of-frame beta sequences. The abundant beta clonotypes from cord blood had fewer insertions, and memory repertoires had none of this.

J lost 3 bases, V lost 7 bases, and 11 bases had no gene match. The CDR3 spans 15 residues. Germline values: CDR1 SNHLY, CDR2 FYNNEI. Material: cord blood. The source is a newborn girl in good health. V usage is TRBV2 and J usage is TRBJ1-1, with 7 bases lining up with TRBD1. The CDR3 sequence: CASKLKGALDTEAFF. The CDR3 DNA is TGTGCCAGCAAACTGAAGGGGGCGTTGGACACTGAAGCTTTCTTT.